These 15 T cell receptor beta chains were all obtained from the same sample, sequenced in a study of cytomegalovirus exposure and HLA in healthy donors. Vbeta (60) and Jbeta (13) primers were used in the PCR. Clones were sequenced by immunoSEQ multiplex PCR, and TCRdb holds only the in-frame ones, with some missing. The sample lists 120,000 or so clones, around three quarters occurring once. The sequencing input was PBMCs. Receptor source: a man aged 18 to 29 in good health and CMV-seronegative.

The chain has TRBV7-2 and TRBJ2-7; no definite D call. The germline gives CDR1 SGHTA, CDR2 FQGNSA. The CDR3 totals 12 residues. Trimming stripped 5 bases from V and 11 bases from J, with 16 bases between. CDR3 sequence reads: CASSPRLGCEYV. Written as DNA, the CDR3 is TGTGCCAGCAGCCCCCGTCTCGGGTGTGAGTACGTC.

The V gene is TRBV6-5, the J gene TRBJ2-3, with D uncertain. Germline V gene sequence: CDR1 MNHEY, CDR2 SVGAGI. CDR3 length equals 13 residues. Trimming removed 5 bases from V and 2 bases from J, with 8 bases in between. As DNA, the CDR3 is TGTGCCAGCAGTGACAAGACCACAGATACGCAGTATTTT. It translates to CASSDKTTDTQYF.

The rearrangement joins TRBV20-1 to TRBJ2-1; maybe TRBD2 (6 bases). There are 11 residues in the CDR3. Germline CDR1 DFQATT, CDR2 SNEGSKA (reference sequence). Trimming took off 7 bases at V and 13 bases at J, with 17 bases between the two ends. The CDR3 protein is CSGEVSGKQFF. CDR3 nucleotide sequence: TGCAGTGGAGAGGTTAGCGGTAAACAGTTCTTC.

This sequence joins TRBV7-2 and TRBJ1-2; D uncertain. CDR1 is SGHTA, CDR2 FQGNSA, per germline. The CDR3 is 13 residues long. With 2 bases removed from V and 7 bases from J, the gap between germline ends came to 11 bases. CDR3 DNA: TGTGCCAGCAGCTTATTCGGGAGAGGTGGCTACACCTTC. This codes for CASSLFGRGGYTF.

The chain carries TRBV25-1 and TRBJ2-7; 9 bases fit TRBD2. Germline CDR1 and CDR2: MGHDK and SYGVNS. This CDR3 spans 15 amino acids. With 7 bases clipped from V and 4 bases from J, the junction kept 11 bases outside the gene matches. The CDR3 sequence: CASTLGGSGSYEQYF. CDR3 coding DNA: TGTGCCAGCACTTTAGGTGGTAGCGGGAGTTACGAGCAGTACTTC.

The V and J genes are TRBV7-2 and TRBJ1-4; D might be TRBD1 (5 bases). CDR1 is SGHTA, CDR2 FQGNSA, per germline. This CDR3 region has 14 residues. V lost 3 bases to trimming and J lost 10 bases, with 15 bases between them. For the CDR3, the DNA is TGTGCCAGCAGCTTCGGGGGTGAACGGGTAAAACTGTTTTTT. Translating it yields CASSFGGERVKLFF. The full variable domain, rest sourced from reference TRBV7-2 and TRBJ1-4, is GAGVSQSPSNKVTEKGKDVELRCDPISGHTALYWYRQSLGQGLEFLIYFQGNSAPDKSGLPSDRFSAERTGGSVSTLTIQRTQQEDSAVYLCASSFGGERVKLFFGSGTQLSVL.

CDR3 residues: CASTPAGTYEQYF. The CDR3 DNA is TGTGCCAGCACCCCTGCGGGGACCTACGAGCAGTACTTC. The chain employs TRBV6-6 and TRBJ2-7; maybe TRBD2 (6 bases). This CDR3 is built from 13 residues. Germline CDR1 and CDR2: MNHNY and SVGAGI (reference sequence). V was pared by 7 bases and J by 2 bases, with 12 bases between.

The J gene is TRBJ1-1, the V gene TRBV20-1; D is uncertain. Trimming pared 1 base from V and 3 bases from J, leaving 3 bases between. CDR3 size: 11 residues. CDR1 is DFQATT, CDR2 SNEGSKA, per germline (reference sequence). The CDR3 reads CSARGDTEAFF. CDR3 bases: TGCAGTGCTAGAGGAGACACTGAAGCTTTCTTT.

This rearrangement joins TRBV7-8 to TRBJ2-3, with 14 positions matching TRBD2. This CDR3 has 21 residues. The ends lost 4 bases at V and 0 bases at J; junction bases unmatched: 15. Germline V CDR1 and CDR2: SGHVS, FQNEAQ. The CDR3 nucleotides read TGTGCCAGCAGCTCCCTTCGTAGACTAGCGGGAGGGACCTCGAGCACAGATACGCAGTATTTT. It encodes CASSSLRRLAGGTSSTDTQYF.

The rearrangement joins TRBV6-6 to TRBJ2-5; 8 bases align to TRBD1. The end of the DNA is better explained by TRBJ2-7, so the J call may be wrong. The germline gives CDR1 MNHNY, CDR2 SVGAGI (reference sequence). The CDR3 has 14 residues. CDR3 DNA sequence: TGTGCCAGCAGTTACCGGACAGGGAACAACGAGCAGTACTTC. Translation: CASSYRTGNNEQYF.

This clone was seen just once. The V gene is TRBV28, the J gene TRBJ2-7; 7 bases fit TRBD1. The CDR3 extends over 13 amino acids. The germline CDR1 and CDR2 sequences are MDHEN and SYDVKM. Losses at the gene ends were 6 bases for V and 6 bases for J; bases not matched to a gene: 8. The CDR3 DNA is TGTGCCAGCAGACAAGACAGGGTCGGCGAGCAGTACTTC. It specifies CASRQDRVGEQYF.

The chain has TRBV30 and TRBJ2-1, with 11 bases that match TRBD2. Trimming cost V 8 bases and J 8 bases; bases outside gene matches: 8. The CDR3 extends over 13 amino acids. In germline, CDR1 is GTSNPN, CDR2 SVGIG (reference sequence). The CDR3 DNA follows: TGTGCCAGGGAACTAGCGGGAGTCCATGAGCAGTTCTTC. It codes for CARELAGVHEQFF.

The V call is TRBV4-2, the J call TRBJ2-1; D is undetermined. Germline-derived CDR1 and CDR2 are LGHNA and YNFKEQ. Between the trimmed V and J ends, which lost 0 bases and 0 bases, there was a span of 9 bases. There are 16 residues in the CDR3. Written as DNA, the CDR3 is TGTGCCAGCAGCCAAGACTCCTACTACTCCTACAATGAGCAGTTCTTC. Translating it yields CASSQDSYYSYNEQFF.

This chain links TRBV15 with TRBJ1-3; D gene unclear. V lost 0 bases and J lost 0, with 9 bases in between. CDR3 length equals 16 residues. Per the germline V gene, CDR1 is LNHNV and CDR2 is YYDKDF (reference sequence). For the CDR3, the DNA is TGTGCCACCAGCAGAGATTTCACCTACTCTGGAAACACCATATATTTT. This codes for CATSRDFTYSGNTIYF.

V is TRBV4-2 and J is TRBJ1-1; 7 bases map to TRBD1. Germline CDR1 reads LGHNA; CDR2 reads YNFKEQ. J gave up 0 bases and V 4 bases, and 5 bases lay outside the gene matches. The length of the CDR3 is 15 residues. The CDR3 loop is CASSRPGQMNTEAFF. CDR3 sequence (DNA): TGTGCCAGCAGCCGGCCGGGACAGATGAACACTGAAGCTTTCTTT.